This TCR beta chain was sequenced in a study of T cells in Graves' hyperthyroidism and ophthalmopathy (dated by TCRdb to the late 2010s). About the investigation overall: To identify TCR V-J signatures that set the groups apart, the researchers used a discovery cohort of 100 patients, made up of around 40 with Graves' ophthalmopathy and 57 with stable Graves' hyperthyroidism. An independent validation cohort of fewer than 20 hyperthyroidism patients and 17 patients who later progressed to ophthalmopathy tested prospective prediction of ophthalmopathy. The approximately 97 discovery patients were randomly divided into training and test sets at a 7:3 ratio. In about 6 Graves' hyperthyroidism patients, the study also compared T-cell repertoires from thyroid tissue with T-cell repertoires from blood. After blood sampling, hyperthyroidism patients were treated with methimazole at a starting dose of 30 mg daily, and ophthalmopathy patients were treated with high-dose intravenous methylprednisolone. The paper describes TCR Vbeta CDR3 sequencing of 120 to 150 peripheral blood samples, made up of roughly 45 ophthalmopathy patients, approximately 73 hyperthyroidism patients and some 17 progressor patients.

The TCR beta CDR3 regions were amplified from RNA transcripts. For the first round of RT-PCR on the TCR CDR3, the HTBI primer set was used together with the Qiagen OneStep RT-PCR kit. A second multiplex PCR round built the libraries, followed by size selection and purification. Libraries were sequenced paired-end with 100 bp reads on an Illumina HiSeq2000. The study's own analysis went as follows. SOAPnuke was used to process the raw data, removing reads that contained adapters or uncalled bases, had a mean Phred below 15, or lacked an exact match to the constant primer or identifier. COPE v1.2.5 was used to merge high-quality paired reads, and clonotypes were defined as unique nucleotide sequences. MiTCR v1.1 was used to align clonotypes to the IMGT TRBV, TRBD and TRBJ reference segments. Only V-J combinations with frequency above 0.0001, covering about 99% of repertoires, were analysed. A TCS score was defined as the ratio of F50 (clonal expansion) to E x V (chaos), with BLOSUM62-based TCRdist applied between CDR3 peptides within each V-J. Welch's t-statistics and random forest reduced approximately 520 V-J features to 13, which were used in a naive Bayes classifier (R e1071). The similarity between thyroid and blood repertoires was quantified using the Morisita-Horn index. TCRdb reworked the public reads: Q25 trimming with fastp, MiXCR clone assembly, productive beta chains retained. CDR3 protein sequences are deduplicated, and each keeps its most common genes and DNA. The authors' filters were not applied to this entry. The table for this sample lists approximately 640,000 distinct CDR3 sequences; about 45% of them were counted only once. The ten most abundant clones make up about 7% of the sample.

The paper's findings and limits, for the study overall: Sample size was not statistically predetermined, and blinding of investigators to group allocation was not performed. Blood samples also contained most of the expanded thyroid clonotypes (frequency above 0.001), which suggests that blood repertoires may reflect thyroid immune responses. In validation, the model predicted progression to ophthalmopathy with around 71% sensitivity and approximately 74% specificity, a median of approximately 6.5 months before onset. A model built on a 13 V-J signature distinguished ophthalmopathy from stable hyperthyroidism, reaching 87.88% sensitivity and 81% to 83% specificity in cross-validation and 80%/75% in testing.

For CDR1 and CDR2, the germline V gene lists SGHVS and FQNEAQ. Its CDR3 holds 17 amino acids, cysteine through phenylalanine. The entry retains the CDR3 DNA only, 51 bases that are in frame from base 1. The germline V end is reduced by 4 bases and the J end by 1 base; junction bases left unmatched: 7. This clonotype was counted between two and nine times. This clone's antigen is unknown. No base quality information exists; no much larger clone differs at one position. The study excluded patients with uncontrolled infections, other autoimmune diseases, pregnancy or lactation. Diagnoses were established on the basis of clinical symptoms, serum thyroxine and TRAb, thyroid ultrasound, and orbital computed tomography. Trizol reagent was used to extract total RNA, and RNA quality was then checked on an Agilent 2100 Bioanalyzer.

In this chain, TRBV7-8 is recombined with TRBJ1-5; 10 of the junction bases match TRBD1. The sequenced sample was peripheral blood or thyroid tissue (not recorded which). This TCR came from an adult man with Graves' disease, either hyperthyroidism or ophthalmopathy (not recorded which). The CDR3 in this case is CASSWGDRGLSNQPQHF. The DNA reads TGTGCCAGCAGCTGGGGAGACAGGGGGCTAAGCAATCAGCCCCAGCATTTT.